The rows below give T cell receptor beta chains drawn from one sample of a study of post-analysis software for immune sequencing data. TCRdb re-analysed the PCR reads in MiXCR, keeping a single row per CDR3 protein. The data hold hundreds of thousands of distinct CDR3 sequences, with approximately 33% observed a single time. Input material: blood. The receptors originated from a girl aged 5-17 years with multiple sclerosis. Each CDR3 is given with its conserved first and last residue. The D gene is left open where the match is weak. Size is stated for part of the rows, as once, few or many counts, or as a class when the clone is expanded.

size: NA
D: NA
J: TRBJ1-5
V: TRBV5-6
DNA: TGTGCCAGCAGCTTGGGGTCCACCCTCGACCAGCCCCAGCATTTT
CDR3: CASSLGSTLDQPQHF

size: NA
D: TRBD2
J: TRBJ2-3
V: TRBV5-1
DNA: TGCGCCAGCAGCTTGAAGGCGGGGGGGCCTGCAGATACGCAGTATTTT
CDR3: CASSLKAGGPADTQYF

size: few
D: NA
J: TRBJ1-2
V: TRBV10-3
DNA: TGTGCCATATTGGACGCCGAGGGGTACTATGGCTACACCTTC
CDR3: CAILDAEGYYGYTF

size: NA
D: TRBD1
J: TRBJ1-2
V: TRBV6-1
DNA: TGTGCCAGCAGTTTACAAACAGGGGAAGCTATGGGCTACACCTTC
CDR3: CASSLQTGEAMGYTF

size: NA
D: TRBD1
J: TRBJ1-2
V: TRBV7-6
DNA: TGTGCCAGCAGCTTAGCCTGGGACAGGCCGGATCATGGCTACACCTTC
CDR3: CASSLAWDRPDHGYTF

size: NA
D: TRBD2
J: TRBJ2-1
V: TRBV12-5
DNA: TGTGCTAGTGGTTTGGGTTGGGGCGGGGGAAGCTCCTACAATGAGCAGTTCTTC
CDR3: CASGLGWGGGSSYNEQFF

size: NA
D: NA
J: TRBJ2-3
V: TRBV7-9
DNA: TGTGCCAGCAGCCCCCCAGGGAGCACAGATACGCAGTATTTT
CDR3: CASSPPGSTDTQYF

size: NA
D: NA
J: TRBJ2-3
V: TRBV6-1
DNA: TGTGCCAGCAGTGAACGTGGGGTTTTGGATACGCAGTATTTT
CDR3: CASSERGVLDTQYF

size: NA
D: TRBD2
J: TRBJ2-3
V: TRBV4-2
DNA: TGTGCCAGCAGCCAGCCCGGACTAGCGGGGGGGCCGGGGACAGATACGCAGTATTTT
CDR3: CASSQPGLAGGPGTDTQYF

size: many
D: NA
J: TRBJ2-5
V: TRBV7-2
DNA: TGTGCCAGCAGCTTAGCTGAGGGGACCCAGTACTTC
CDR3: CASSLAEGTQYF

size: few
D: TRBD1
J: TRBJ2-6
V: TRBV28
DNA: TGTGCCAGCAGTTCCGCGACAGGGTTCCCCTCTGGGGCCAACGTCCTGACTTTC
CDR3: CASSSATGFPSGANVLTF

size: NA
D: TRBD1
J: TRBJ1-2
V: TRBV5-1
DNA: TGCGCCAGCAGCTTAGCCCTGGACAGGGGGGATGGCTACACCTTC
CDR3: CASSLALDRGDGYTF

size: NA
D: NA
J: TRBJ2-5
V: TRBV12-3/TRBV12-4
DNA: TGTGCCACCACTCTTGACAAGACCCAGTACTTC
CDR3: CATTLDKTQYF

size: NA
D: NA
J: TRBJ2-1
V: TRBV9
DNA: TGTGCCAGCAGCCCGCTAGAGGGTTTAGGCCTCCCTGAGCAGTTCTTC
CDR3: CASSPLEGLGLPEQFF

size: NA
D: TRBD1
J: TRBJ2-7
V: TRBV11-2
DNA: TGTGCCAGCAGCATCGGACAGGCCCAGGGCGAGCAGTACTTC
CDR3: CASSIGQAQGEQYF

size: NA
D: NA
J: TRBJ1-1
V: TRBV5-1
DNA: TGCGCCAGCAGCTTGGCCAATCAGGGCACTGAAGCTTTCTTT
CDR3: CASSLANQGTEAFF

size: NA
D: NA
J: TRBJ2-5
V: TRBV7-9
DNA: TGTGCCAGCAGCTTAGAACGCCAAGAGACCCAGTACTTC
CDR3: CASSLERQETQYF

size: NA
D: NA
J: TRBJ2-5
V: TRBV11-3
DNA: TGTGCCAGCAGCTTGGGGACGGGTGTGGGAGAGACCCAGTACTTC
CDR3: CASSLGTGVGETQYF

size: NA
D: TRBD2
J: TRBJ2-5
V: TRBV5-1
DNA: TGCGCCAGCAGCTTGGATAGCGGGTACCAAGAGACCCAGTACTTC
CDR3: CASSLDSGYQETQYF

size: NA
D: TRBD1
J: TRBJ1-1
V: TRBV20-1
DNA: TGCAGTGCACCTTGGACAGGGGGGGGGACTGAAGCTTTCTTT
CDR3: CSAPWTGGGTEAFF

size: NA
D: TRBD2
J: TRBJ2-1
V: TRBV5-1
DNA: TGCGCCAGCAGCTTGGCGGCGGGGGGATTAAATTCCTACAGTGAGCAGTTCTTC
CDR3: CASSLAAGGLNSYSEQFF

size: NA
D: NA
J: TRBJ2-5
V: TRBV7-6
DNA: TGTGCCAGCAGCCTCCCCGACGGGGACGGAGAGACCCAGTACTTC
CDR3: CASSLPDGDGETQYF

size: few
D: NA
J: TRBJ1-4
V: TRBV2
DNA: TGTGCCAGCAGTGTTAGTGGAGGGACTAATGAAAAACTGTTTTTT
CDR3: CASSVSGGTNEKLFF

size: many
D: TRBD1
J: TRBJ2-1
V: TRBV4-1
DNA: TGCGCCAGCAGCCAAATCGACAGGGGCCTTCGGGTCTCCAACAATGAGCAGTTCTTC
CDR3: CASSQIDRGLRVSNNEQFF

size: many
D: TRBD2
J: TRBJ2-3
V: TRBV5-1
DNA: TGCGCCAGCAGCTTGGGGACTAGCGGGGGGGTCCGAGATACGCAGTATTTT
CDR3: CASSLGTSGGVRDTQYF

size: few
D: NA
J: TRBJ2-7
V: TRBV7-2
DNA: TGTGCCAGCAGCGTCGGACTCTCCTACGAGCAGTACTTC
CDR3: CASSVGLSYEQYF

size: NA
D: TRBD2
J: TRBJ2-3
V: TRBV6-6
DNA: TGTGCCAGCAGACCCTCGGGGGGAGATACGCAGTATTTT
CDR3: CASRPSGGDTQYF

size: NA
D: TRBD2
J: TRBJ2-5
V: TRBV7-8
DNA: TGTGCCAGCAGCTTATGGCGACTAGCGGGGGAGACCCAGTACTTC
CDR3: CASSLWRLAGETQYF

size: NA
D: NA
J: TRBJ1-4
V: TRBV3-1
DNA: TGTGCCAGCAGCCAAGAAGGCACCTTTGGAGAAAAACTGTTTTTT
CDR3: CASSQEGTFGEKLFF

size: few
D: TRBD1
J: TRBJ1-2
V: TRBV20-1
DNA: TGCAGTGCTAGGCGACACAGGGGGAGTGACTATGGCTACACCTTC
CDR3: CSARRHRGSDYGYTF

size: NA
D: NA
J: TRBJ2-7
V: TRBV15
DNA: TGTGCCACCAGCAGAGACACCGGTCCCTACGAGCAGTACTTC
CDR3: CATSRDTGPYEQYF

size: NA
D: NA
J: TRBJ1-5
V: TRBV12-3/TRBV12-4
DNA: TGTGCCAGCACCCGGGGGGTCGGGCAGCCCCAGCATTTT
CDR3: CASTRGVGQPQHF

size: NA
D: TRBD1
J: TRBJ2-3
V: TRBV6-2/TRBV6-3
DNA: TGTGCCAGCAGTTCGACTCTTCGACAGGGATCAGATACGCAGTATTTT
CDR3: CASSSTLRQGSDTQYF

size: NA
D: NA
J: TRBJ1-1
V: TRBV9
DNA: TGTGCCAGCAGCGTACAGGGCTCCATGAACACTGAAGCTTTCTTT
CDR3: CASSVQGSMNTEAFF

size: few
D: TRBD1
J: TRBJ2-7
V: TRBV7-6
DNA: TGTGCCAGCAGCTTATCCTACCGGGACAGGGGGAACGAGCAGTACTTC
CDR3: CASSLSYRDRGNEQYF